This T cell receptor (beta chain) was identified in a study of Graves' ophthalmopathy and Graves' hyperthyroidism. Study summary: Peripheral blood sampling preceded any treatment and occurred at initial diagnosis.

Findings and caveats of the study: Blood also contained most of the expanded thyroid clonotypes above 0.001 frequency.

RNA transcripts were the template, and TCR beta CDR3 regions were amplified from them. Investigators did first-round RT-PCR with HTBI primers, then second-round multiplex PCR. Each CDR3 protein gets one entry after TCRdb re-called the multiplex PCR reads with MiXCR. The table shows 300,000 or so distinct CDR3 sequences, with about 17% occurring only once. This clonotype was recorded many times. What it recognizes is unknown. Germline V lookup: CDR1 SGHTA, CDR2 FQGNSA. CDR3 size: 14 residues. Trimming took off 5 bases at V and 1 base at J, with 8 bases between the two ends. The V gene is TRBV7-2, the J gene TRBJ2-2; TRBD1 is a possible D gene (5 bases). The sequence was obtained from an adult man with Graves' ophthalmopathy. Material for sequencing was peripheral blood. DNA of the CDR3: TGTGCCAGCAGCAAAGGACAGAACACCGGGGAGCTGTTTTTT. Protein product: CASSKGQNTGELFF.